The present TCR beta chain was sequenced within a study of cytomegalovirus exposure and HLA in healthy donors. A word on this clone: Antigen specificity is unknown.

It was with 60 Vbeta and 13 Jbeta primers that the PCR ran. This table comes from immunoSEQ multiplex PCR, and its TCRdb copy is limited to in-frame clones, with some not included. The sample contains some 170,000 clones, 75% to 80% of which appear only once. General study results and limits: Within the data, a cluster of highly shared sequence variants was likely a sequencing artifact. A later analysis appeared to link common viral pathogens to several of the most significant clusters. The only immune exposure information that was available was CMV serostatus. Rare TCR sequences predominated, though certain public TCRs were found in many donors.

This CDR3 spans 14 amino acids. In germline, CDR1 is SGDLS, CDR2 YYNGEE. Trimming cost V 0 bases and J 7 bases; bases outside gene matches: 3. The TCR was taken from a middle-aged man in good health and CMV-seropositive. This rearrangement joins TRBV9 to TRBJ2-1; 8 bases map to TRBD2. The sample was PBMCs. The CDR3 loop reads CASSVVSGVNEQFF. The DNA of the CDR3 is TGTGCCAGCAGCGTAGTTAGCGGGGTAAATGAGCAGTTCTTC. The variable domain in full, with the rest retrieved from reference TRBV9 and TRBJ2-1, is DSGVTQTPKHLITATGQRVTLRCSPRSGDLSVYWYQQSLDQGLQFLIQYYNGEERAKGNILERFSAQQFPDLHSELNLSSLELGDSALYFCASSVVSGVNEQFFGPGTRLTVL.